Below, 32 T cell receptor beta chains from the same sample are listed, as sequenced in a study of blood T cell repertoires in COVID-19. Measured with immunoSEQ multiplex PCR; TCRdb has only the in-frame clones, and not every one. The sample has under 250,000 clones, 92% seen once. The material sequenced was peripheral blood. These TCRs come from a man between 60 and 70 years old with COVID-19, enrolled during active disease.

V is TRBV27 and J is TRBJ2-7; no firm D call. V dropped 4 bases and J dropped 2 bases, with 12 bases sitting between them. There are 14 residues in the CDR3. The germline CDR1 and CDR2 sequences are MNHEY and SMNVEV (reference sequence). CDR3 amino acids: CASSSLPAAYEQYF. The CDR3 DNA reads TGTGCCAGCAGTTCCCTACCCGCCGCCTACGAGCAGTACTTC.

The chain employs TRBV6-2 or TRBV6-3 and TRBJ2-1, with 9 bases identical to TRBD2. The V gene's germline CDR1 is MNHEY and CDR2 SVGEGT. V shed 2 bases, J shed 3 bases, and the junction held 8 bases outside the gene matches. The CDR3 length is 17 residues. Here the CDR3 reads CASSYPLAGGLYNEQFF. The DNA of the CDR3 is TGTGCCAGCAGTTACCCCCTGGCGGGGGGGCTCTACAATGAGCAGTTCTTC.

The J gene is TRBJ1-5, the V gene TRBV10-3, with D perhaps TRBD1 (5 bases). CDR1 is ENHRY and CDR2 is SYGVKD in the germline V gene. CDR3 size: 14 residues. V lost 4 bases, J lost 0 bases, and 7 bases lay in between. CDR3 loop: CAISGGDSNQPQHF. The CDR3 DNA is TGTGCCATCAGTGGGGGGGATAGCAATCAGCCCCAGCATTTT.

This clone was observed once. The chain couples TRBV28 to TRBJ2-7; D may be TRBD1 (5 bases). This CDR3 has 13 amino acids. Per germline, CDR1 MDHEN and CDR2 SYDVKM. V lost 7 bases and J lost 2, with 12 bases in between. CDR3 sequence reads: CASTQVLTYEQYF. The CDR3 DNA is TGTGCCAGCACACAGGTTCTCACCTACGAGCAGTACTTC.

The chain is built from TRBV4-1 and TRBJ1-3; tentative D call: TRBD1 (6 bases). This CDR3 region has 17 residues. The germline V gene has CDR1 MGHRA and CDR2 YSYEKL. V was cut by 3 bases and J by 2 bases, with 17 bases left in between. The CDR3 DNA follows: TGCGCCAGCAGCCACCCCACAGGAAGGGGGACTGGAAACACCATATATTTT. The encoded protein is CASSHPTGRGTGNTIYF.

This clone appeared a single time. V usage is TRBV21-1 and J usage is TRBJ2-7; the table's D call, TRBD2, was not checked against the DNA. TRBV21-1 counts as a pseudogene. This CDR3 region has 15 residues. CDR3 DNA: TGTGCCAGCAGCTCTACTAGCGGGAGGGGCTACGAGCAGTACTTC. It codes for CASSSTSGRGYEQYF.

This clone was counted once. The chain uses TRBV5-1 and TRBJ1-1, with D perhaps TRBD1 (6 bases). V was cut by 4 bases and J by 1 base, with 14 bases left in between. The CDR3 has 15 amino acids. The germline CDR1 and CDR2 sequences are SGHRS and YFSETQ. The CDR3 loop reads CASSLQGGPNTEAFF. In nucleotides, the CDR3 is TGCGCCAGCAGCCTTCAAGGGGGACCGAACACTGAAGCTTTCTTT.

CDR3 nucleotide sequence: TGTGCCAGCAGTTACAATGGGGAGAGCAATCAGCCCCAGCATTTT. Protein sequence: CASSYNGESNQPQHF. The chain carries TRBV6-6 and TRBJ1-5; D is unclear. The germline CDR1 and CDR2 sequences are MNHNY and SVGAGI (reference sequence). The CDR3 runs 15 residues. Trimming pared 2 bases from V and 1 base from J, leaving 9 bases between.

This chain joins TRBV24-1 and TRBJ2-5, with 7 bases identical to TRBD1. Looked up from germline, CDR1 is KGHDR and CDR2 is SFDVKD. The CDR3 contains 15 residues. Unmatched junction bases numbered 8, after V lost 4 bases and J lost 4 bases. The DNA for the CDR3 is TGTGCCACCAGTGACCCTAGACAGGGTACAGAGACCCAGTACTTC. Protein product: CATSDPRQGTETQYF.

The chain couples TRBV11-2 to TRBJ2-2; 7 bases fit TRBD2. The trim removed 5 bases at V and 2 bases at J, leaving 5 bases unmatched. The germline CDR1 and CDR2 sequences are SGHAT and FQNNGV. CDR3 length equals 15 residues. The CDR3, as DNA: TGTGCCAGCAGCCCTCTAGCGGCAAACACCGGGGAGCTGTTTTTT. This encodes CASSPLAANTGELFF.

This sequence joins TRBV5-4 and TRBJ2-7, with 12 bases that match TRBD1. The ends lost 4 bases at V and 6 bases at J; junction bases unmatched: 5. The CDR3 extends over 14 amino acids. In germline, CDR1 is SGHNT, CDR2 YYREEE (reference sequence). CDR3 region: CASSGTGGGGEQYF. The CDR3, as DNA: TGTGCCAGCAGCGGGACAGGGGGCGGCGGCGAGCAGTACTTC.

This clone was detected only a few times. The rearrangement uses TRBV7-2 and TRBJ2-7; 7 positions agree with TRBD1. V trimming: 5 bases; J trimming: 0 bases; junction bases outside the gene matches: 7. The CDR3 contains 15 residues. Per germline, CDR1 SGHTA and CDR2 FQGNSA. The CDR3 DNA reads as TGTGCCAGCAGCCCGCAGGGGGTTGTCTCCTACGAGCAGTACTTC. Translating it yields CASSPQGVVSYEQYF. The full variable domain, with the rest looked up from reference TRBV7-2 and TRBJ2-7, is GAGVSQSPSNKVTEKGKDVELRCDPISGHTALYWYRQSLGQGLEFLIYFQGNSAPDKSGLPSDRFSAERTGGSVSTLTIQRTQQEDSAVYLCASSPQGVVSYEQYFGPGTRLTVT.

This clone was found once. The J gene is TRBJ2-7, the V gene TRBV30; TRBD2 matches at 12 bases. This CDR3 has 15 amino acids. V trimming: 2 bases; J trimming: 5 bases; junction bases outside the gene matches: 7. Germline V lookup: CDR1 GTSNPN, CDR2 SVGIG (reference sequence). Written as DNA, the CDR3 is TGTGCCTGGAGTAGGAAAACTAGCGGGAGGAACGAGCAGTACTTC. Amino acids: CAWSRKTSGRNEQYF.

The chain is built from TRBV5-1 and TRBJ2-7; TRBD1 aligns across 9 bases. V was pared by 4 bases and J by 3 bases, with 5 bases of the junction left unmatched. The CDR3 contains 14 residues. CDR1 and CDR2 (germline): SGHRS, YFSETQ. CDR3 bases: TGCGCCAGCAGCCCGTTGGACAGGGGCTACGAGCAGTACTTC. As protein: CASSPLDRGYEQYF. Together with reference TRBV5-1 and TRBJ2-7, the CDR3 gives the full variable domain: KAGVTQTPRYLIKTRGQQVTLSCSPISGHRSVSWYQQTPGQGLQFLFEYFSETQRNKGNFPGRFSGRQFSNSRSEMNVSTLELGDSALYLCASSPLDRGYEQYFGPGTRLTVT.

V is TRBV18 and J is TRBJ1-1; no clear D. This CDR3 region has 13 residues. V lost 3 bases and J 2 bases, leaving 7 bases between the germline ends. The germline V gene encodes CDR1 KGHSH and CDR2 LQKENI. The DNA for the CDR3 is TGTGCCAGCTCACCGAGCGGAAACACTGAAGCTTTCTTT. Its protein is CASSPSGNTEAFF.

The chain is built from TRBV9 and TRBJ2-3, with D possibly being TRBD2 (6 bases). V lost 6 bases and J lost 2, with 13 bases in between. The V gene's germline CDR1 is SGDLS and CDR2 YYNGEE. The CDR3 totals 14 residues. CDR3 loop: CASNPEGLTDTQYF. The CDR3 bases are TGTGCCAGCAACCCGGAGGGGCTCACAGATACGCAGTATTTT.

The rearrangement joins TRBV5-4 to TRBJ2-5; 7 nucleotides agree with TRBD1. This CDR3 spans 16 amino acids. The V gene end was trimmed by 4 bases and the J gene end by 10 bases; junction bases not matched to a gene: 19. The V gene's germline CDR1 is SGHNT and CDR2 YYREEE (reference sequence). CDR3 in amino acids: CASSGTTGAVPVDQYF. In DNA form, the CDR3 reads TGTGCCAGCAGCGGCACCACAGGGGCTGTACCTGTGGACCAGTACTTC.

The rearrangement uses TRBV5-5 and TRBJ1-2; 7 bases match TRBD1. V lost 0 bases, J lost 0 bases, and 11 bases stayed unmatched. This CDR3 region has 18 residues. Germline CDR1 SGHKS, CDR2 YYEKEE (reference sequence). Here the CDR3 reads CASSLDPSGTAANYGYTF. DNA for the CDR3: TGTGCCAGCAGCTTGGATCCCTCAGGGACAGCAGCTAACTATGGCTACACCTTC.

CDR3 DNA: TGTGCCAGCAGTTCCGGGACTGGGAATTACAATGAGCAGTTCTTC. This translates into CASSSGTGNYNEQFF. The chain uses TRBV27 and TRBJ2-1; D is perhaps TRBD2 (6 bases). CDR3 length: 15 amino acids. V gave up 4 bases and J gave up 4 bases, with 14 bases separating them. Per the germline V gene, CDR1 is MNHEY and CDR2 is SMNVEV (reference sequence).

The chain links TRBV6-4 to TRBJ1-5, with D perhaps matching TRBD1 (6 bases). The germline V gene has CDR1 MRHNA and CDR2 SNTAGT. CDR3 length: 16 residues. V was pared by 6 bases and J by 5 bases, with 20 bases between. This chain's CDR3 is CASSLNRERCDQPQHF. As DNA, the CDR3 is TGTGCCAGCAGCCTAAACAGGGAACGGTGCGATCAGCCCCAGCATTTT.

The chain couples TRBV20-1 to TRBJ2-1, with D possibly being TRBD2 (5 bases). Trimming cost V 3 bases and J 0 bases, with 9 bases left between them. The CDR3 extends over 14 amino acids. CDR1 and CDR2 (germline): DFQATT, SNEGSKA (reference sequence). CDR3 nucleotides: TGCAGTGCTAGTACTGGGAGCTCCTACAATGAGCAGTTCTTC. Translated: CSASTGSSYNEQFF.

J is TRBJ1-2 and V is TRBV5-4, with D perhaps matching TRBD1 (6 bases). CDR1 is SGHNT and CDR2 is YYREEE in the germline V gene (reference sequence). The CDR3 has 14 residues. With 4 bases removed from V and 2 bases from J, the gap between germline ends came to 12 bases. The CDR3 reads CASSRAGVNYGYTF. CDR3 DNA sequence: TGTGCCAGCAGCCGGGCAGGGGTAAACTATGGCTACACCTTC.

CDR3 region: CASVGRASGYTF. The CDR3 bases are TGTGCCAGCGTGGGCAGGGCGTCCGGCTACACCTTC. The rearrangement links TRBV3-1 (or the pseudogene TRBV3-2) to TRBJ1-2, with a possible D match to TRBD1 (5 bases). The germline CDR1 and CDR2 sequences are LGHDT and YNNKEL (reference sequence). The CDR3 is 12 amino acids. Deletions cut 8 bases from V and 8 bases from J, with 15 bases between.

The gene calls are TRBV16 and TRBJ1-5; D is perhaps TRBD1 (6 bases). Germline-derived CDR1 and CDR2 are KGHSY and FQNENV. The CDR3 sequence is 15 residues long. V was trimmed by 4 bases and J by 7 bases, leaving 17 bases between them. CDR3 amino acids: CASSLWTGQGQPQHF. In DNA, the CDR3 is TGTGCCAGCAGCCTGTGGACCGGGCAGGGGCAGCCCCAGCATTTT.

The chain uses TRBV5-4 and TRBJ2-3; D perhaps matches TRBD1 (5 bases). The CDR3 has 14 residues. The germline V and J ends were trimmed by 4 bases and 5 bases, with 14 bases remaining between them. Germline CDR1 SGHNT, CDR2 YYREEE (reference sequence). The CDR3 reads CASSASPQGDTQYF. DNA for the CDR3: TGTGCCAGCAGCGCTTCCCCCCAGGGAGATACGCAGTATTTT.

The gene calls are TRBV10-3 and TRBJ1-5, with a tentative D call TRBD1 (5 bases). Trimming took 2 bases from V and 3 from J, leaving 17 bases between them. The CDR3 contains 17 residues. Germline lookup yields CDR1 ENHRY and CDR2 SYGVKD. The CDR3: CAISETQGPLVNQPQHF. In DNA, the CDR3 is TGTGCCATCAGTGAGACTCAGGGTCCCTTGGTCAATCAGCCCCAGCATTTT.

V is TRBV6-2 or TRBV6-3 and J is TRBJ1-5, with D hard to call. CDR1 is MNHEY and CDR2 is SVGEGT in the germline V gene. There are 13 residues in the CDR3. Between the trimmed V and J ends, which lost 2 bases and 4 bases, there was a span of 6 bases. The CDR3 loop is CASSYQINQPQHF. CDR3 nucleotides: TGTGCCAGCAGTTACCAGATTAATCAGCCCCAGCATTTT.

The chain joins TRBV7-2 to TRBJ1-1, with a tentative D call TRBD1 (6 bases). This CDR3 has 13 residues. CDR1 and CDR2 (germline): SGHTA, FQGNSA. Trimming took off 4 bases at V and 5 bases at J, with 11 bases between the two ends. Here the CDR3 DNA reads TGTGCCAGCAGCTCCATTACAGGGACTGAAGCTTTCTTT. Translated, it gives CASSSITGTEAFF.

The chain combines TRBV23-1 with TRBJ1-5, with 9 bases lining up with TRBD1. TRBV23-1 is labeled an ORF, and its function is uncertain. This CDR3 contains 18 residues. The V gene end was trimmed by 2 bases and the J gene end by 5 bases; junction bases not matched to a gene: 13. The CDR3 reads CASSQMIRVRDRDQPQHF. In DNA form, the CDR3 reads TGCGCCAGCAGTCAAATGATTAGAGTCCGGGACAGGGATCAGCCCCAGCATTTT.

The V and J genes are TRBV29-1 and TRBJ2-7, with D perhaps matching TRBD1 (5 bases). Germline V gene lookup returns CDR1 SQVTM and CDR2 ANQGSEA. Trimming took off 5 bases at V and 7 bases at J, with 12 bases between the two ends. This CDR3 region has 11 residues. The DNA for the CDR3 is TGCAGCGTTCGGCTGGGGCTAGAGCAGTACTTC. Translating gives CSVRLGLEQYF.

This clone appeared once. The rearrangement links TRBV10-2 to TRBJ2-1; D is possibly TRBD2 (6 bases). This CDR3 spans 15 amino acids. In germline, CDR1 is WSHSY, CDR2 SAAADI. With 6 bases removed from V and 2 bases from J, the gap between germline ends came to 14 bases. The CDR3 nucleotides read TGCGCCAGCAGCCAAACGGGAGTGACCTACAATGAGCAGTTCTTC. This sequence encodes CASSQTGVTYNEQFF.

The chain couples TRBV2 to TRBJ1-2, with unresolved D. There are 13 residues in the CDR3. Germline values: CDR1 SNHLY, CDR2 FYNNEI. V gave up 1 base and J gave up 5 bases, with 8 bases separating them. Here the CDR3 DNA reads TGTGCCAGCAGTGAAGGGTCGGGGTATGGCTACACCTTC. Translation: CASSEGSGYGYTF.